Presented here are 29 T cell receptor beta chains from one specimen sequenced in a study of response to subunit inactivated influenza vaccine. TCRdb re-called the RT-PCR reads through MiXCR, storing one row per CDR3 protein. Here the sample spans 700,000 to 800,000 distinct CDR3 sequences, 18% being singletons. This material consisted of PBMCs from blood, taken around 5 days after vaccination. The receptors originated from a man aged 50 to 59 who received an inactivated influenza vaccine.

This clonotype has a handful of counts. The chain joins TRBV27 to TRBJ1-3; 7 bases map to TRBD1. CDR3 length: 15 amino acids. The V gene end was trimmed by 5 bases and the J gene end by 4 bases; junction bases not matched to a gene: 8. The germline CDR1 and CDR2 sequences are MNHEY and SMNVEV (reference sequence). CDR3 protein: CASSPRRGSGNTIYF. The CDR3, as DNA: TGTGCCAGCAGTCCACGCAGGGGGTCGGGAAACACCATATATTTT.

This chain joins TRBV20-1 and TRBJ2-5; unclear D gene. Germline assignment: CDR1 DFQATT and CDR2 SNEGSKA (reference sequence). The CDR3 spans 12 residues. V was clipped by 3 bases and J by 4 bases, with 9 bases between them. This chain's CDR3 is CSARPSLETQYF. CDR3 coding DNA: TGCAGTGCTAGGCCGAGTCTAGAGACCCAGTACTTC.

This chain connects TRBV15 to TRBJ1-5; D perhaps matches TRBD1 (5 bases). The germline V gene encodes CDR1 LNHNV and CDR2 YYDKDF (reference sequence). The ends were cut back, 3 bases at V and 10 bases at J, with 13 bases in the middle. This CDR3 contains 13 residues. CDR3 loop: CATSRSGEVPQHF. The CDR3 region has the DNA TGTGCCACCAGCAGGTCGGGGGAGGTTCCCCAGCATTTT.

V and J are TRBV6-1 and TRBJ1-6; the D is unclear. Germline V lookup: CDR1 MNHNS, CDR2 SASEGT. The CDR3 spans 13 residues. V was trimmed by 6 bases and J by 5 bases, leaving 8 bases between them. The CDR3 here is CASSSLDNSPLHF. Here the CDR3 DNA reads TGTGCCAGCAGCTCCTTGGATAATTCACCCCTCCACTTT.

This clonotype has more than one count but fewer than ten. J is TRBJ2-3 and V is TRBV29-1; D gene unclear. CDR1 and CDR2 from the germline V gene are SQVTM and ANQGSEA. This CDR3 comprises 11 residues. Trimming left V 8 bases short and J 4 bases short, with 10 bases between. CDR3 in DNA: TGCAGCTCCCACAGAGCAGATACGCAGTATTTT. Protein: CSSHRADTQYF.

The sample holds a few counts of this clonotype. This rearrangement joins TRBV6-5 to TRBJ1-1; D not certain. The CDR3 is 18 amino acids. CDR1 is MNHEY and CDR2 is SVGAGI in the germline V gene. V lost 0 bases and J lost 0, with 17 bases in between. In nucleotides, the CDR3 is TGTGCCAGCAGTTACTCGATAAGAGTTCGACCGATGAACACTGAAGCTTTCTTT. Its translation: CASSYSIRVRPMNTEAFF.

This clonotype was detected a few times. CDR3 nucleotides: TGCAGTGCTCCGTGGCCGCGCGGAGTAGACTACGAGCAGTACTTC. This sequence encodes CSAPWPRGVDYEQYF. The gene calls are TRBV20-1 and TRBJ2-7; no clear D gene. The length of the CDR3 is 15 residues. Trimming shortened V by 5 bases and J by 3 bases, and 20 bases separated the two germline ends. Looked up from germline, CDR1 is DFQATT and CDR2 is SNEGSKA (reference sequence).

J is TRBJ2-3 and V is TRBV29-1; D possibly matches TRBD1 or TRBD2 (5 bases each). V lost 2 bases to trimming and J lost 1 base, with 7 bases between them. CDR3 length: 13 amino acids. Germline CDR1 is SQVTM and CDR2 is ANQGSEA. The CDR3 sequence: CSVELGGTDTQYF. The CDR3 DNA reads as TGCAGCGTTGAATTGGGGGGCACAGATACGCAGTATTTT.

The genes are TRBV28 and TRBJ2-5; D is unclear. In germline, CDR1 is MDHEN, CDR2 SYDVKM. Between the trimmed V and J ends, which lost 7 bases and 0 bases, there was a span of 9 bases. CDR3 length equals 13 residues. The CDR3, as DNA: TGTGCCAGCAAACAGATGTACCAAGAGACCCAGTACTTC. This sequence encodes CASKQMYQETQYF.

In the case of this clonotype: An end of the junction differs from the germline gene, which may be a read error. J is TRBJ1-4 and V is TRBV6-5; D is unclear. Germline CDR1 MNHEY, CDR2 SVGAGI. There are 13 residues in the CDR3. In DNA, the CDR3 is TGTGCCAGCAGTTACTCGCCAAATGAAAAAGTGTTTTTT. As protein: CASSYSPNEKVFF.

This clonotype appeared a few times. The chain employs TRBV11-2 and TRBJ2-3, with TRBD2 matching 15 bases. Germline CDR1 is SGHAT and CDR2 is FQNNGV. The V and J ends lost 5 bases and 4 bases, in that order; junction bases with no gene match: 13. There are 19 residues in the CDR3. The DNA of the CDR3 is TGTGCCAGCAGCCCCCGGACTAGCGGGAGGGCCGGGCTCCCAGATACGCAGTATTTT. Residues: CASSPRTSGRAGLPDTQYF.

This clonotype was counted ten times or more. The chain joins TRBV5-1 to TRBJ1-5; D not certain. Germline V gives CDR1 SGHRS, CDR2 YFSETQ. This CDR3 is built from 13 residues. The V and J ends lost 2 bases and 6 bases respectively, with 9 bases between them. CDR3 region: CASSLRVGQPQHF. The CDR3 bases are TGCGCCAGCAGCTTAAGGGTTGGTCAGCCCCAGCATTTT.

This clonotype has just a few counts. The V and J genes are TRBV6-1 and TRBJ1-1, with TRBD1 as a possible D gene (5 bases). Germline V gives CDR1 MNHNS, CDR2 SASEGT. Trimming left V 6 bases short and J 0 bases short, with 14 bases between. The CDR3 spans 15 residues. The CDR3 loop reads CASRTKGRLNTEAFF. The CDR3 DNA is TGTGCCAGCAGAACAAAGGGACGGTTGAACACTGAAGCTTTCTTT.

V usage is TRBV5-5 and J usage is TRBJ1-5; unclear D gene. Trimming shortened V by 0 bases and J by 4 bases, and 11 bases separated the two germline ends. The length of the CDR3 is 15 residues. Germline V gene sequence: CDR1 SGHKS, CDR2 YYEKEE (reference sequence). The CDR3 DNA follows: TGTGCCAGCAGCTTGGACCAGACACTTAATCAGCCCCAGCATTTT. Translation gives CASSLDQTLNQPQHF.

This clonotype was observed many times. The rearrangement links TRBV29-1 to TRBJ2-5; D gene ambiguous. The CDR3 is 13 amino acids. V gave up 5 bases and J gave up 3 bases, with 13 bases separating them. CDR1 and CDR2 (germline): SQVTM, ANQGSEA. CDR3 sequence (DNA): TGCAGCGTTTGGAGCAGTTTCGAAGAGACCCAGTACTTC. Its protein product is CSVWSSFEETQYF.

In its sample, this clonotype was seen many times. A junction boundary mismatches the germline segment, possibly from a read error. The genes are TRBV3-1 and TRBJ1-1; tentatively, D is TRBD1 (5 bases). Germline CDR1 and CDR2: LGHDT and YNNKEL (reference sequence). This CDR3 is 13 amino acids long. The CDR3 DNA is TGTGCCAGCAGACAAGGTCGTCAGGGTCAAGCTTTCTTT. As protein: CASRQGRQGQAFF.

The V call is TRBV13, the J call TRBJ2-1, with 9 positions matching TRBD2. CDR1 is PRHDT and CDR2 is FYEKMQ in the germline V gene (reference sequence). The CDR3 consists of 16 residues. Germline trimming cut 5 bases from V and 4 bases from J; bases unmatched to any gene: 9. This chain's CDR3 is CASSVPGLAEYNEQFF. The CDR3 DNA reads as TGTGCCAGCAGCGTGCCGGGACTAGCAGAATACAATGAGCAGTTCTTC.

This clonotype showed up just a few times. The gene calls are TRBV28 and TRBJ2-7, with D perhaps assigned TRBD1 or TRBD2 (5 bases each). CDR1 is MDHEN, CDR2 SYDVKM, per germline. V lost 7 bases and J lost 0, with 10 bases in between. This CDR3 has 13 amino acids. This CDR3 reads CASKVGPSYEQYF. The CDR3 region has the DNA TGTGCCAGCAAAGTGGGACCCTCCTACGAGCAGTACTTC.

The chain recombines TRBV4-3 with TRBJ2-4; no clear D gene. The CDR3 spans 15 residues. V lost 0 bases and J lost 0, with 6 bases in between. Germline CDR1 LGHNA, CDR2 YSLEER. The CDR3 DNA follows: TGCGCCAGCAGCCAAGACTACCTAGCCAAAAACATTCAGTACTTC. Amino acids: CASSQDYLAKNIQYF.

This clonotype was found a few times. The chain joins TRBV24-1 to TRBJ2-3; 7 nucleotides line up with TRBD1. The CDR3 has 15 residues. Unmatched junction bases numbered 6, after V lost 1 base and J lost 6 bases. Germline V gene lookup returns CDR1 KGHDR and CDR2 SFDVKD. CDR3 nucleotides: TGTGCCACCAGTGATTTTGACAGGGTCCGGGATACGCAGTATTTT. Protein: CATSDFDRVRDTQYF.

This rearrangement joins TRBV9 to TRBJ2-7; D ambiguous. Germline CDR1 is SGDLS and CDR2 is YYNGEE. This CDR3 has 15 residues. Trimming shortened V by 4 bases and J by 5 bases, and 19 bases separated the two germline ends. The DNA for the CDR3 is TGTGCCAGCAGCACAACTGACATAGCCAACGACGAGCAGTACTTC. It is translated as CASSTTDIANDEQYF.

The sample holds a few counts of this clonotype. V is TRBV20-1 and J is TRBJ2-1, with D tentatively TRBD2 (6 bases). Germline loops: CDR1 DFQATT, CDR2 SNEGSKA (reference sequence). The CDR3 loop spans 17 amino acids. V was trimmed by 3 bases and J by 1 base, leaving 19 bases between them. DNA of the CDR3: TGCAGTGCTAGTCGTACGGGTTTTGCGGGATCCTACAATGAGCAGTTCTTC. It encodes CSASRTGFAGSYNEQFF.

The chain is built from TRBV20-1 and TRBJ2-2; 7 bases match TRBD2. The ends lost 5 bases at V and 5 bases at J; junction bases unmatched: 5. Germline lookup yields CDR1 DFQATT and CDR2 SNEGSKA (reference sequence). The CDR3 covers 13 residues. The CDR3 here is CSALAGSTGELFF. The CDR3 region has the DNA TGCAGTGCTTTAGCGGGCTCGACCGGGGAGCTGTTTTTT.

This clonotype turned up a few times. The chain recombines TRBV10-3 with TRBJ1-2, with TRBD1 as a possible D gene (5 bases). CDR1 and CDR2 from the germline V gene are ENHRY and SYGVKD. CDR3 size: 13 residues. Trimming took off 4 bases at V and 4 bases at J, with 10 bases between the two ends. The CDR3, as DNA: TGTGCCATCAGTGGCCCCGGGACCTATGGCTACACCTTC. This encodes CAISGPGTYGYTF.

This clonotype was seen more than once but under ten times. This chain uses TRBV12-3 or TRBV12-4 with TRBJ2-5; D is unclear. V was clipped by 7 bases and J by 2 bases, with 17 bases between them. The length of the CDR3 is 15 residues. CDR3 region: CASTVNYRAQETQYF. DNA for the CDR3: TGTGCCAGCACGGTCAATTATAGGGCACAAGAGACCCAGTACTTC.

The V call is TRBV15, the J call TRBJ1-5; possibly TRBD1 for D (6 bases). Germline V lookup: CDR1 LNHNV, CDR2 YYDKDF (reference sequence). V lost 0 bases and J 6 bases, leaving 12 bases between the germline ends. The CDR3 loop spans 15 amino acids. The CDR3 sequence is CATSRDTGNGQPQHF. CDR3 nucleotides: TGTGCCACCAGCAGAGACACAGGGAATGGTCAGCCCCAGCATTTT.

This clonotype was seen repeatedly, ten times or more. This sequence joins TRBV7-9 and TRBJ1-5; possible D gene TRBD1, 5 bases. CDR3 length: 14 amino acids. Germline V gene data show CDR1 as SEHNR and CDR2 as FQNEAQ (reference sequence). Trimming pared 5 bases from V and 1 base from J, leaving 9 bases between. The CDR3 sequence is CASSHRGSNQPQHF. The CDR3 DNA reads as TGTGCCAGCAGCCACCGGGGGAGCAATCAGCCCCAGCATTTT.

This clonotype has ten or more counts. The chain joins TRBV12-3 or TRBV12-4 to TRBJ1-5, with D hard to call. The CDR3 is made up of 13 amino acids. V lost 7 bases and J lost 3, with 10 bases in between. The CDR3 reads CASTGWINQPQHF. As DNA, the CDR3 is TGTGCCAGCACCGGGTGGATCAATCAGCCCCAGCATTTT.

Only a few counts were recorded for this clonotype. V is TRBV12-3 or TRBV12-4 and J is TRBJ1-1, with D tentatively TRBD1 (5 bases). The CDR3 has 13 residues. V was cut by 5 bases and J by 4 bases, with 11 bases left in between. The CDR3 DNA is TGTGCCAGCAGTCCGAGGGGTAGCACTGAAGCTTTCTTT. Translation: CASSPRGSTEAFF.